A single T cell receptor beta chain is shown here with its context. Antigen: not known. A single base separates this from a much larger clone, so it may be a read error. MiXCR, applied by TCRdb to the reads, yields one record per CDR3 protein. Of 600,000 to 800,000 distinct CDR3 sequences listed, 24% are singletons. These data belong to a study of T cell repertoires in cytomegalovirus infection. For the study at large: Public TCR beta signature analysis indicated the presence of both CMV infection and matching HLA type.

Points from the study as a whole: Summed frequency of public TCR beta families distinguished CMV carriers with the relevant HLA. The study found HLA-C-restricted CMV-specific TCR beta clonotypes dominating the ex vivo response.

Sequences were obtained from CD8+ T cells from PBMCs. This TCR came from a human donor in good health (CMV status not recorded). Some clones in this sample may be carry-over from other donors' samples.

The CDR3 nucleotides read TGTGCCAGCAGTATACAATGGGCGAGCGGGGGTCACACCATATATTTT. Its translation is CASSIQWASGGHTIYF. The V gene is TRBV27, the J gene TRBJ1-3, with D perhaps matching TRBD1 (5 bases). Trimming pared 5 bases from V and 8 bases from J, leaving 22 bases between. This CDR3 contains 16 residues. Per the germline V gene, CDR1 is MNHEY and CDR2 is SMNVEV (reference sequence).